The clone carrying this T cell receptor beta chain was found many times. The entry originates in a study of blood T cells in healthy people across ages. V was pared by 1 base and J by 4 bases, with 11 bases between. CDR1 and CDR2 (germline): DFQATT, SNEGSKA (reference sequence). The CDR3 has 13 residues. Then a second PCR, running roughly 7 to 11 cycles, was carried out with a sample-barcoded 5' primer and a J-beta primer mix. Using its own MiXCR run on the 5' RACE reads, TCRdb lists one record per CDR3 protein. Found here are some 1.5 million distinct CDR3 sequences, under 30% of them singletons; the top ten hold 7.7%.

The source is a woman in her 30s in good health. The chain employs TRBV20-1 and TRBJ2-7; TRBD2 might be the D (6 bases). Material: blood. CDR3 sequence: CSARAPGRYEQYF. As DNA, the CDR3 is TGCAGTGCTAGAGCTCCAGGGAGGTACGAGCAGTACTTC.